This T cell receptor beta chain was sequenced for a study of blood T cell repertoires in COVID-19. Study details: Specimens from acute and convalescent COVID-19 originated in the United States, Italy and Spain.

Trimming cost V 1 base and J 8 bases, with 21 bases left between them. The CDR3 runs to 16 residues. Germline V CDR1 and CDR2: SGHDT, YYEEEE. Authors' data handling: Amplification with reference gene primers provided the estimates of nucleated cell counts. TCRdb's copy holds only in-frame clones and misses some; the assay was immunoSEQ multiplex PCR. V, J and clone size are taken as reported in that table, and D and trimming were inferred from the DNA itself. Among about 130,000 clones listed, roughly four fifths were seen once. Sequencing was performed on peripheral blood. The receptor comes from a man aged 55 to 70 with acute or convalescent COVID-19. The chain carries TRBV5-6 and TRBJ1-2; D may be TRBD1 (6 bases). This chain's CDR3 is CASSLLGQGTSQGYTF. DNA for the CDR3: TGTGCCAGCAGCTTGCTCGGGCAGGGGACAAGTCAGGGCTACACCTTC.